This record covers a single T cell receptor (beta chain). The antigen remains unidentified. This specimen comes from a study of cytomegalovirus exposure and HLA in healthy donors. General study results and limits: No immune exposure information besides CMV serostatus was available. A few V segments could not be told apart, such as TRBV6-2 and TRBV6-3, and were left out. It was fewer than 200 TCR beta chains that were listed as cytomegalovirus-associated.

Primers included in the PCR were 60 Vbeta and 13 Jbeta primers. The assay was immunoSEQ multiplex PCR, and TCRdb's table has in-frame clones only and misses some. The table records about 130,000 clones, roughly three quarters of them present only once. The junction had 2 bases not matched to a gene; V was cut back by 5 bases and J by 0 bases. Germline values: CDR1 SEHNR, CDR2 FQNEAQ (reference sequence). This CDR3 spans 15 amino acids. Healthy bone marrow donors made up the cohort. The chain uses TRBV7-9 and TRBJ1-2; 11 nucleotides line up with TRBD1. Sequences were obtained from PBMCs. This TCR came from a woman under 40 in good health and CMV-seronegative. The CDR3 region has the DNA TGTGCCAGCAGCCCGGGACAGGGGGCTAACTATGGCTACACCTTC. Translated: CASSPGQGANYGYTF.